Below are 12 T cell receptor beta chains sequenced from a single sample in a study of T cells in Graves' hyperthyroidism and ophthalmopathy. Amplification of TCR beta CDR3 regions was performed using RNA transcripts as template. Researchers ran a first-round RT-PCR on the TCR CDR3 using the HTBI primer set. TCRdb redid the calling of the multiplex PCR reads with MiXCR, one entry per CDR3 protein. The table shows some 760,000 distinct CDR3 sequences, with 12% to 15% occurring only once. Sequences were obtained from blood. These receptors were taken from a woman in her late teens or twenties with Graves' hyperthyroidism.

The gene calls are TRBV4-1 and TRBJ1-6, with no clear D. V gave up 4 bases and J gave up 7 bases, with 14 bases separating them. Germline V gene sequence: CDR1 MGHRA, CDR2 YSYEKL. This CDR3 comprises 15 residues. The CDR3 reads CASSPQVAENSPLHF. The CDR3 DNA follows: TGCGCCAGCAGCCCACAAGTTGCGGAGAATTCACCCCTCCACTTT.

The gene calls are TRBV6-5 and TRBJ1-3; 8 nucleotides agree with TRBD1. In germline, CDR1 is MNHEY, CDR2 SVGAGI. The CDR3 consists of 15 residues. V gave up 2 bases and J gave up 0 bases; unmatched junction bases: 0. CDR3 DNA: TGTGCCAGCAGTTACACAGGGGGCTCTGGAAACACCATATATTTT. It encodes CASSYTGGSGNTIYF.

Ten or more counts support this clonotype. As DNA, the CDR3 is TGTGCCAGCGGCAGGCGGGGTCCCACTGAAGCTTTCTTT. This gives the protein CASGRRGPTEAFF. V and J are TRBV7-9 and TRBJ1-1; D not resolved. Germline V gene data show CDR1 as SEHNR and CDR2 as FQNEAQ (reference sequence). V gave up 8 bases and J gave up 4 bases, with 14 bases separating them. The CDR3 loop spans 13 amino acids.

Regarding this clonotype: Germline is not matched at one junction end, which may reflect a read error. J is TRBJ2-7 and V is TRBV11-2; perhaps D is TRBD1 or TRBD2 (5 bases each). This CDR3 region has 15 residues. Per the germline V gene, CDR1 is SGHAT and CDR2 is FQNNGV. In DNA form, the CDR3 reads TGCGCCAGCAGCCCAAGCCGGGACGGGCGTTACGAGCAGTACTTC. It encodes CASSPSRDGRYEQYF.

This clonotype was counted many times. V and J are TRBV18 and TRBJ2-5; D not resolved. CDR1 KGHSH and CDR2 LQKENI come from the germline V gene. This CDR3 is 12 amino acids long. V was cut by 4 bases and J by 0 bases, with 3 bases left in between. CDR3 nucleotide sequence: TGTGCCAGCTCACGGTACCAAGAGACCCAGTACTTC. This codes for CASSRYQETQYF.

In its sample, this clonotype was seen many times. The V gene is TRBV2, the J gene TRBJ2-3; D ambiguous. The CDR3 spans 14 residues. Trimming cost V 4 bases and J 2 bases, with 10 bases left between them. The V gene's germline CDR1 is SNHLY and CDR2 FYNNEI. The CDR3 coding sequence is TGTGCCAGCAGTGCGGATTTTAACACAGATACGCAGTATTTT. Amino acid sequence: CASSADFNTDTQYF.

This clonotype was detected ten times or more. The chain uses TRBV7-9 and TRBJ1-2; D is unclear. CDR1 and CDR2 from the germline V gene are SEHNR and FQNEAQ (reference sequence). The V end was cut by 0 bases, the J end by 8 bases, with 13 bases between. This CDR3 spans 14 amino acids. DNA of the CDR3: TGTGCCAGCAGCTTAGCCACTTACAAGTGGGGCTACACCTTC. This encodes CASSLATYKWGYTF.

Many counts were recorded for this clonotype. The CDR3 nucleotides read TGTGCCAGCAGTTACCCAGGACTAGCGGGAGCTTACGAGCAGTACTTC. Encoded protein: CASSYPGLAGAYEQYF. The rearrangement uses TRBV28 and TRBJ2-7, with TRBD2 matching over 13 bases. CDR1 is MDHEN and CDR2 is SYDVKM in the germline V gene. Trimming removed 4 bases from V and 4 bases from J; junction bases left unmatched: 7. The CDR3 length is 16 residues.

This clonotype showed up just a few times. V is TRBV7-9 and J is TRBJ2-3; the D is unclear. V was shortened by 2 bases and J by 0 bases, with 9 bases between the two germline ends. The CDR3 totals 15 residues. Germline values: CDR1 SEHNR, CDR2 FQNEAQ (reference sequence). The CDR3 spells CASSLKSASTDTQYF. The CDR3 region has the DNA TGTGCCAGCAGCTTAAAATCGGCGAGCACAGATACGCAGTATTTT.

This clonotype showed up many times. The chain joins TRBV28 to TRBJ2-7; TRBD2 matches at 7 bases. J lost 5 bases, V lost 3 bases, and 7 bases had no gene match. This CDR3 has 14 amino acids. CDR1 MDHEN and CDR2 SYDVKM come from the germline V gene. The CDR3 DNA reads TGTGCCAGCAGTTTGTACGCGGGACTAAACGAGCAGTACTTC. Translation: CASSLYAGLNEQYF. Full variable domain (missing parts from reference TRBV28 and TRBJ2-7): DVKVTQSSRYLVKRTGEKVFLECVQDMDHENMFWYRQDPGLGLRLIYFSYDVKMKEKGDIPEGYSVSREKKERFSLILESASTNQTSMYLCASSLYAGLNEQYFGPGTRLTVT.

V is TRBV7-2 and J is TRBJ2-2; 9 bases are a match to TRBD2. After removal of 4 bases from V and 4 bases from J, the junction contained 7 bases not matched to a gene. The germline gives CDR1 SGHTA, CDR2 FQGNSA. This CDR3 contains 16 residues. As DNA, the CDR3 is TGTGCCAGCAGCTGGAGTAGCGGGAGTTCCACCGGGGAGCTGTTTTTT. Encoded protein: CASSWSSGSSTGELFF.

This clonotype was seen ten or more times. V gene TRBV25-1 combines with J gene TRBJ1-5; 7 bases agree with TRBD1. Germline-derived CDR1 and CDR2 are MGHDK and SYGVNS. With V trimmed by 11 bases and J by 0 bases, 22 bases remained unmatched. The CDR3 is made up of 19 amino acids. The CDR3 spells CALSAGQSGGTVSNQPQHF. In DNA, the CDR3 is TGTGCCTTATCAGCCGGACAAAGCGGGGGGACAGTTAGCAATCAGCCCCAGCATTTT.